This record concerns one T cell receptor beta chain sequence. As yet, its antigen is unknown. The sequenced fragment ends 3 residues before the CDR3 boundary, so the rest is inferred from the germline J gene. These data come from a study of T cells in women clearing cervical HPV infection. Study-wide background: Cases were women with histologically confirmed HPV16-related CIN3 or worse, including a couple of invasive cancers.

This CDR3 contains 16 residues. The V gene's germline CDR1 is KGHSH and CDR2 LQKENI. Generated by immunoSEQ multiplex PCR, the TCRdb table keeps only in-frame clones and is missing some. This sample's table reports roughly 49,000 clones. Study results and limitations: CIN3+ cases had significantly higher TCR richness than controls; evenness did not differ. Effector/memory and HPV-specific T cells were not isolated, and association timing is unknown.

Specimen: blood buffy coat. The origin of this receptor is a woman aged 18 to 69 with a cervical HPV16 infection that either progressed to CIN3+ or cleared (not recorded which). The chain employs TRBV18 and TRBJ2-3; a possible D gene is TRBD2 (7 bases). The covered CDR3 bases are TGTGCCAGCTCACCTGACGCAGGGGAGGGGGATCAGCCG. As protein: CASSPDAGEGDQP. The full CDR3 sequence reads CASSPDAGEGDQPQYF.